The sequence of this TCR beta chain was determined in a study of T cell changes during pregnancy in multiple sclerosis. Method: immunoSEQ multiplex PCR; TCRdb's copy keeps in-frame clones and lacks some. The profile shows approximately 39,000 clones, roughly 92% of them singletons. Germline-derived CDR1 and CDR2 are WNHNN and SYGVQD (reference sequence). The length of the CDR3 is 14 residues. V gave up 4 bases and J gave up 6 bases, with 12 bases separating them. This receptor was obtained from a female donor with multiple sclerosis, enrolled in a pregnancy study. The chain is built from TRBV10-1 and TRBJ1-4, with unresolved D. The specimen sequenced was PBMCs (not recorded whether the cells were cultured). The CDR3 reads CASSAAIVYEKLFF. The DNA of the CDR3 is TGCGCCAGCAGTGCGGCGATAGTCTATGAAAAACTGTTTTTT.